Shown below are 9 T cell receptor beta chains from a single sample sequenced in a study of shared clonotypes between healthy human individuals. Some clones are missing from TCRdb's copy, which holds only in-frame ones; the method was immunoSEQ multiplex PCR. The sample includes 2 million to 2.5 million clones, around 95% of them seen just once. Sequences were obtained from naive CD4+ T cells sorted from blood. Noted subset: CD45RA+ positively selected. The source of these receptors is a young man in good health.

V usage is TRBV18 and J usage is TRBJ1-1; 10 bases are a match to TRBD1. Germline CDR1 reads KGHSH; CDR2 reads LQKENI. With V trimmed by 4 bases and J by 3 bases, 5 bases remained unmatched. The CDR3 spans 15 residues. Here the CDR3 reads CASSRTGTGDTEAFF. CDR3 sequence (DNA): TGTGCCAGCTCACGCACCGGGACAGGGGACACTGAAGCTTTCTTT. Using reference TRBV18 and TRBJ1-1 for the parts outside the CDR3, the full variable domain is NAGVMQNPRHLVRRRGQEARLRCSPMKGHSHVYWYRQLPEEGLKFMVYLQKENIIDESGMPKERFSAEFPKEGPSILRIQQVVRGDSAAYFCASSRTGTGDTEAFFGQGTRLTVV.

In regard to this clone: The same CDR3 arises from other DNA sequences in this sample as well. The CDR3 coding sequence is TGCGCCAGCAGCTTAGAACGAACCGGGGAGCTGTTTTTT. This codes for CASSLERTGELFF. This sequence joins TRBV5-1 and TRBJ2-2; D gene unclear. The CDR3 loop spans 13 amino acids. Between the trimmed V and J ends, which lost 2 bases and 5 bases, there was a span of 7 bases. Germline V CDR1 and CDR2: SGHRS, YFSETQ.

This clone was observed once. This chain joins TRBV25-1 and TRBJ2-3, with D perhaps given as TRBD1 or TRBD2 (5 bases each). CDR1 and CDR2 (germline): MGHDK, SYGVNS. Trimming took off 6 bases at V and 5 bases at J, with 15 bases between the two ends. This CDR3 spans 14 amino acids. CDR3 protein: CASSGDPVIDTQYF. The CDR3 DNA is TGTGCCAGCAGCGGGGACCCCGTAATAGATACGCAGTATTTT.

The V and J genes are TRBV10-3 and TRBJ1-2; tentative D call: TRBD1 (6 bases). Germline CDR1 reads ENHRY; CDR2 reads SYGVKD. The V and J ends lost 4 bases and 4 bases respectively, with 16 bases between them. This CDR3 contains 15 residues. For the CDR3, the DNA is TGTGCCATCAGTGTCCCGGGACAAAGATTCTATGGCTACACCTTC. This encodes CAISVPGQRFYGYTF.

This sequence joins TRBV5-8 and TRBJ2-3, with D hard to call. Germline V lookup: CDR1 SGHTS, CDR2 YDEGEE. V lost 4 bases and J 0 bases, leaving 24 bases between the germline ends. CDR3 length equals 19 residues. The CDR3 nucleotides read TGTGCCAGCAGCGGCGGATCGTTTTCGACAAGGACGAGCACAGATACGCAGTATTTT. Translating gives CASSGGSFSTRTSTDTQYF.

The chain employs TRBV6-5 and TRBJ2-6; unclear D gene. The CDR3 extends over 15 amino acids. Trimming pared 4 bases from V and 0 bases from J, leaving 7 bases between. Germline CDR1 is MNHEY and CDR2 is SVGAGI. The CDR3 DNA follows: TGTGCCAGCAGTTCGACCTTCTCTGGGGCCAACGTCCTGACTTTC. This sequence encodes CASSSTFSGANVLTF.

This chain joins TRBV10-3 and TRBJ1-4; 8 nucleotides line up with TRBD1. The V gene's germline CDR1 is ENHRY and CDR2 SYGVKD. Unmatched junction bases numbered 19, after V lost 6 bases and J lost 7 bases. This CDR3 is built from 18 residues. CDR3 loop: CAISPFGTGPSGGEKLFF. CDR3 bases: TGTGCCATCAGCCCCTTCGGGACAGGTCCCTCGGGAGGTGAAAAACTGTTTTTT.

V is TRBV18 and J is TRBJ2-7; TRBD1 matches at 10 bases. CDR3 length: 15 amino acids. V was clipped by 3 bases and J by 0 bases; unmatched bases: 2. Germline loops: CDR1 KGHSH, CDR2 LQKENI. As DNA, the CDR3 is TGTGCCAGCTCACCGACAGGGGGCGGCTCCTACGAGCAGTACTTC. This gives the protein CASSPTGGGSYEQYF.

The V and J genes are TRBV7-8 and TRBJ2-7, with 11 bases that match TRBD2. The CDR3 is 16 residues long. The ends lost 1 base at V and 3 bases at J; junction bases unmatched: 5. Looked up from germline, CDR1 is SGHVS and CDR2 is FQNEAQ. The CDR3 nucleotides read TGTGCCAGCAGCTTAGGACTAGCGGGACAACGCTACGAGCAGTACTTC. Translating gives CASSLGLAGQRYEQYF.